Given below is one T cell receptor beta chain in context. The antigen it recognizes is unknown. No much larger clone exists at a distance of one base, and base qualities are not known. Reading from cysteine to phenylalanine, the CDR3 counts 15 amino acids. Only the CDR3 region is kept as DNA, spanning 45 bases read in frame from base 1. For CDR1 and CDR2, the germline V gene (reference sequence) lists MNHNY and SVGAGI. Trimming removed 4 bases from V and 5 bases from J, leaving 15 bases between the germline ends. The sample comes from a study of cytomegalovirus exposure and HLA in healthy donors (TCRdb year 2017). For the wider study: According to an earlier analysis of around 600 of the donors, about 179 million T cells yielded roughly 110 million unique TCR beta sequences and around 280 Gb of sequence data. Roughly 300 gigabases of sequencing data and approximately 80 million unique TCR sequences were included in an early release covering around 650 HLA-typed donors. To study patterns of TCR occurrence, a later analysis re-analyzed previously published TCR beta repertoires from around 700 donors and added high-resolution HLA genotyping. The study used immunosequencing to profile the T cell repertoires of several hundred subjects and linked those repertoires to cytomegalovirus serostatus. Of the 350 to 450 genotyped donors, more than 75% were placed in the genetic ancestry cluster associated with self-reported Caucasian donors. The study aimed to test whether signatures of past pathogen exposure could be identified by cataloging public T cell receptors. To predict cytomegalovirus infection status, the study combined high-throughput TCR immunosequencing, statistical association of individual TCRs with disease status, and machine learning. The later analysis used no new phenotypic data to find candidate immune exposures, relying instead on TCR beta sequences and their occurrence across donors. Donor age, sex, ethnicity and CMV serostatus were compiled together with the repertoire data. Typing coverage varied by locus: roughly 629-640 donors for A, B, C, DRB1 and DQB1; roughly 560 for DQA1; 606 for DPA1; approximately 470 for DPB1. In an earlier analysis of around 540 of the donors, high-throughput TCR beta sequencing was used to judge whether each TCR beta V gene segment behaved as functional or pseudogenic. Among around 400 genotyped donors of the cohort, an average of approximately 220,000 unique TCR beta nucleotide sequences was sequenced per donor, of which roughly 18% were non-productive. In a later genetic analysis, genome-wide SNP genotypes for about 55% of the roughly 700 donors were used, and that subset was treated as a discovery cohort. A few DR-DQ haplotypes were treated as single units for association and clustering because of strong linkage in the cohort. Class I and class II HLA loci were covered by the typing at four-digit resolution. Every discovery cohort repertoire had been produced on one sequencing platform. In addition to the first cohort of hundreds of subjects, a separate validation cohort of 130 or so different subjects was used.

The library was produced with the immunoSEQ multiplex PCR assay. A mixture of 60 forward primers for TCR Vbeta segments and 13 reverse primers for TCR Jbeta segments was used in the multiplex PCR. Amplification of the CDR3 region of rearranged TCR beta genes was performed with a multiplex PCR assay on genomic DNA. Amplified TCR beta libraries were sequenced as 87-base-pair reads on the Illumina HiSeq System. As for the original processing: In a later analysis, 70 million to 95 million unique TCR beta chains were counted across the roughly 670 repertoires, and around 10 million of these chains were shared by at least two donors. Raw reads were error-corrected and collapsed into unique sequences by a nearest-neighbor algorithm in which closely related sequences were merged to remove PCR and sequencing errors. Alignment of CDR3 sequences to IMGT reference sequences was used to assign V, D and J gene segments. For a sequence to be retained, a match of at least six nucleotides was required to both a V gene segment and a J gene segment. A rearrangement counted as productive if the CDR3 had no stop codons and remained in frame with V and J, and every other rearrangement counted as non-productive. CDR3 was defined by IMGT convention, running from the second conserved V-encoded cysteine to the conserved J-encoded phenylalanine. In an earlier analysis of around 600 of the donors, sequences lacking an unambiguous match to a single V gene segment were excluded. In an earlier analysis of 450 to 700 of the donors, V segments were called functional above 56.7% productive rearrangements and were called segregating when the between-donor standard deviation exceeded 5%. A statistical classification framework was developed to diagnose cytomegalovirus status using the catalog of TCR beta chain sequences. V and J gene assignment, in a later analysis, came from comparing TCR nucleotide sequences with IMGT/GENE-DB human TR gene sequences. A later analysis assigned CDR3 sequences and most-parsimonious VDJ recombination scenarios with the TCRdist pipeline. A later analysis defined each TCR beta chain by its CDR3 amino acid sequence plus V-gene family, and excluded reads lacking a unique V-gene family. In a later analysis, 450 to 600 highly shared, low-generation-probability nucleotide sequences were removed to address suspected cross-contamination and a sequencing artifact. A later analysis calculated a clonal expansion index for each public chain from normalized within-repertoire ranks of inferred template counts. In a later analysis, generation probabilities were computed using a VDJ recombination model fitted to out-of-frame rearrangements, and the results were checked against IGoR. Hypergeometric tests were used in a later analysis to score TCR-TCR, TCR-HLA and TCR-CMV co-occurrence, with a repertoire-size bias correction applied to the TCR pairs. False discovery rates were estimated in a later analysis by permuting HLA or CMV assignments 20 times. A later analysis grouped co-occurring TCRs with DBSCAN, adding TCRdist sequence similarity when clustering within HLA-allele-positive subsets. Co-occurrence clustering excluded repertoires with fewer than 30,000 or more than 120,000 public chains, plus five with anomalous nucleotide sharing. The immuneACCESS repertoire file appears here via TCRdb, limited to in-frame rearrangements. These files lack a portion of the clones; in checked studies, under half of the deficit traces to unresolved V genes, and the cause of the others is not known. That table supplies the V and J calls and clone size; D and trimming were determined from the DNA. The sample contains more than 140,000 clones, 55% to 70% of them found a single time. Less than 3.5% of the sample rests with the top ten.

The research as a whole found: In an earlier analysis of more than 450 of the donors, most TCR beta V segments were observed in productive rearrangements about 90% or about 30% of the time, broadly matching IMGT annotations. Correlated functional status among segregating V segments might reflect linkage disequilibrium, but an unknown experimental factor could not be ruled out. Strong co-occurrence of HLA alleles, especially DR and DQ, made assigning TCR associations to individual alleles difficult. In a later analysis, some 17,000 TCR beta sequences were associated with specific HLA alleles at a false discovery rate of 0.05. Most TCR sequences were seen in very few donors, while some public TCRs were found in many individuals. Because some donors lacked HLA typing at each locus, the association tests relied only on the typed subset. CMV serostatus was the only immune exposure information available for the cohort. In a later analysis, the rate of TCR association differed among HLA loci, with DRB1 alleles having the most associated TCRs and HLA-C alleles having the fewest. According to a later genetic analysis, donors in an Asian-associated ancestry cluster had fewer N-insertions in productive TCRs than the roughly 670-donor mean. A later analysis found that most CMV-associated TCR beta chains appeared HLA-restricted, with HLA associations seemingly driven largely by CMV exposure. Presence/absence analyses assumed roughly uniform sequencing depth across donors, an assumption that may not hold. According to a later analysis, parvovirus B19, influenza, CMV and Epstein-Barr virus appeared linked to several top co-occurrence clusters. The earlier analysis of 450 to 700 of the donors excluded 15 to 20 rarely observed V segments, including chromosome 9 orphons, because counts were too low. This cohort had only TCR beta chains sequenced, and the lack of alpha or paired-chain data limited which features could be detected. Some IMGT-functional V segments, including TRBV6-2 and TRBV6-3, could not be distinguished by the 87-base-pair reads and were therefore excluded. In both the original and validation cohorts, the classifier was reported to diagnose cytomegalovirus status with high specificity and sensitivity. In a later analysis, HLA-associated TCR beta chains showed more clonal expansion and lower generation probabilities than non-associated chains that were equally common. A further reported finding was that TCR beta sequences accurately predicted the HLA-A and HLA-B alleles for most subjects in the first cohort. The authors suggested that the approach could potentially be extended to other disease states and immunological phenotypes. V-gene and J-gene trimming of TCR beta chains was associated with a missense DCLRE1C variant in a later genetic analysis, and the association was replicated in an independent cohort. A few of the identified cytomegalovirus-associated TCR beta chains were confirmed in vitro to be specific for cytomegalovirus antigens. A total of roughly 160 TCR beta chains were listed by the study as associated with cytomegalovirus. The sequencing pipeline was judged likely to have produced a cluster of highly shared sequence variants as a technical artifact.

The cohort was made up of about 670 healthy bone marrow donors. At the time of sampling, every cohort member was nominally healthy, though immune exposures that went unrecorded were likely present. The donor was CMV seropositive and was included in the group of 300 or so seropositive cohort members. A peripheral blood sample was provided by each donor, and peripheral blood mononuclear cells were used for TCR beta sequencing. The Qiagen DNeasy Blood Extraction Kit was used to extract genomic DNA from the blood cell samples. The sequenced sample was PBMCs. This clonotype was sampled from a woman in her 30s in good health and CMV-seropositive. The chain was built from TRBV6-6 and TRBJ1-5, and the D gene may be TRBD1, 6 bases matching. The nucleotide sequence is TGTGCCAGCAGTTTGCTCTGGGGGGGCGATCAGCCCCAGCATTTT. It is translated as CASSLLWGGDQPQHF.